These 25 T cell receptor beta chains originate from one sample sequenced in a study of PD-1 blockade in classical Hodgkin lymphoma. Time point: newly diagnosed, previously untreated cHL patient sample. The authors purified CD4+ T cells from thawed PBMCs by magnetic negative selection. TCRdb's copy holds only in-frame clones and misses some; the assay was immunoSEQ multiplex PCR. Here the sample spans more than 15,000 clones, about 86% being singletons. Sample: CD4+ T cells from blood. These receptors were taken from a human donor with classical Hodgkin lymphoma.

This sequence joins TRBV5-1 and TRBJ2-7, with 10 bases fitting TRBD2. The germline CDR1 and CDR2 sequences are SGHRS and YFSETQ. The ends lost 2 bases at V and 6 bases at J; junction bases unmatched: 8. The CDR3 is made up of 15 amino acids. The DNA for the CDR3 is TGCGCCAGCAGCTTCGTGGGGACTAGCGTAGGCGAGCAGTACTTC. Amino acids: CASSFVGTSVGEQYF.

The chain joins TRBV28 to TRBJ1-2; 7 bases line up with TRBD1. The CDR3 is 13 amino acids. Germline trimming cut 6 bases from V and 2 bases from J; bases unmatched to any gene: 3. Germline V CDR1 and CDR2: MDHEN, SYDVKM. This CDR3 is CASRGQNNYGYTF. CDR3 nucleotides: TGTGCCAGCAGGGGACAGAACAACTATGGCTACACCTTC.

This clone occurred once. The J gene is TRBJ2-3, the V gene TRBV9; no reliable D call. CDR1 is SGDLS and CDR2 is YYNGEE in the germline V gene. The CDR3 is 15 amino acids. V lost 0 bases to trimming and J lost 3 bases, with 11 bases between them. The CDR3, as DNA: TGTGCCAGCAGCGTAGCTCCGGGTGGGACAGATACGCAGTATTTT. Its protein product is CASSVAPGGTDTQYF.

This chain joins TRBV9 and TRBJ1-1; D uncertain. CDR3 size: 13 residues. V was cut by 3 bases and J by 0 bases, with 6 bases left in between. The germline gives CDR1 SGDLS, CDR2 YYNGEE. The CDR3 reads CASSATLNTEAFF. The CDR3 region has the DNA TGTGCCAGCAGCGCGACTTTGAACACTGAAGCTTTCTTT.

The chain uses TRBV4-2 and TRBJ2-5, with D perhaps matching TRBD1 (6 bases). The J call may be in error: the DNA end matches TRBJ2-7 better. CDR1 is LGHNA and CDR2 is YNFKEQ in the germline V gene. The length of the CDR3 is 14 residues. CDR3: CASSSTEGVSEQYF. DNA for the CDR3: TGTGCCAGCAGCAGCACAGAGGGGGTATCCGAGCAGTACTTC.

V is TRBV18 and J is TRBJ2-1, with TRBD2 matching over 8 bases. Germline-derived CDR1 and CDR2 are KGHSH and LQKENI. The J segment lost 2 bases and the V segment lost 3 bases, leaving 3 bases of the junction unmatched. The CDR3 consists of 15 residues. CDR3 residues: CASSPPGLAYNEQFF. The CDR3 DNA is TGTGCCAGCTCACCGCCGGGACTAGCCTACAATGAGCAGTTCTTC.

V is TRBV5-6 and J is TRBJ1-2, with D unresolved. Germline loops: CDR1 SGHDT, CDR2 YYEEEE. There are 11 residues in the CDR3. Trimming removed 1 base at V and 5 bases at J, with 3 bases between. CDR3 sequence (DNA): TGTGCCAGCAGCTTGCGGTATGGCTACACCTTC. Protein: CASSLRYGYTF.

This clone has just one count. V is TRBV28 and J is TRBJ2-7; 7 bases are a match to TRBD1. The germline V gene encodes CDR1 MDHEN and CDR2 SYDVKM. J was trimmed by 0 bases and V by 6 bases; bases with no gene match: 5. The CDR3 consists of 14 residues. The CDR3 here is CASRPGQSSYEQYF. The CDR3, as DNA: TGTGCCAGCAGGCCGGGACAGAGCTCCTACGAGCAGTACTTC.

J is TRBJ1-5 and V is TRBV6-4; no reliable D call. V was trimmed by 2 bases and J by 1 base, leaving 6 bases between them. This CDR3 is 14 amino acids long. Per germline, CDR1 MRHNA and CDR2 SNTAGT. The CDR3 sequence: CASSDRVSNQPQHF. CDR3 coding DNA: TGTGCCAGCAGTGACAGGGTGAGCAATCAGCCCCAGCATTTT.

The gene calls are TRBV28 and TRBJ2-7; D is undetermined. V lost 8 bases to trimming and J lost 1 base, with 12 bases between them. The CDR3 is made up of 13 amino acids. Looked up from germline, CDR1 is MDHEN and CDR2 is SYDVKM. The CDR3 is CASRSAPSYEQYF. CDR3 nucleotide sequence: TGTGCCAGCCGAAGCGCGCCATCCTACGAGCAGTACTTC.

V is TRBV7-3 and J is TRBJ2-1; 7 positions match TRBD1. V was pared by 2 bases and J by 6 bases, with 10 bases of the junction left unmatched. Germline CDR1 SGHTA, CDR2 FQGTGA. The CDR3 is made up of 16 amino acids. The CDR3: CASSLRGGTGVNEQFF. The CDR3 DNA follows: TGTGCCAGCAGCTTACGAGGGGGTACAGGGGTCAATGAGCAGTTCTTC.

V gene TRBV4-2 combines with J gene TRBJ2-3; 11 bases line up with TRBD2. Germline assignment: CDR1 LGHNA and CDR2 YNFKEQ. The junction had 7 bases not matched to a gene; V was cut back by 1 base and J by 1 base. The CDR3 has 18 residues. The CDR3 loop is CASSQAKLGLAGTDTQYF. In DNA, the CDR3 is TGTGCCAGCAGCCAAGCCAAGCTGGGACTAGCGGGCACAGATACGCAGTATTTT.

The chain recombines TRBV7-8 with TRBJ2-5; TRBD2 aligns across 7 bases. Looked up from germline, CDR1 is SGHVS and CDR2 is FQNEAQ. CDR3 size: 16 residues. V shed 5 bases, J shed 4 bases, and the junction held 13 bases outside the gene matches. Here the CDR3 DNA reads TGTGCCAGCAGCCCATCCGGGACTACGACCCGAGAGACCCAGTACTTC. The encoded protein is CASSPSGTTTRETQYF.

This clone showed up just once. The chain is built from TRBV7-9 and TRBJ2-7, with D possibly TRBD2 on 6 matching bases. From germline, CDR1 is SEHNR and CDR2 FQNEAQ (reference sequence). Trimming left V 6 bases short and J 3 bases short, with 21 bases between. The CDR3 has 16 residues. The CDR3 loop reads CASSTGGGSGSYEQYF. Here the CDR3 DNA reads TGTGCCAGCAGTACCGGGGGTGGTAGCGGAAGCTACGAGCAGTACTTC.

The chain joins TRBV20-1 to TRBJ2-5, with TRBD1 matching over 7 bases. CDR3 size: 11 residues. V was pared by 8 bases and J by 2 bases, with 2 bases of the junction left unmatched. Germline V gene data show CDR1 as DFQATT and CDR2 as SNEGSKA (reference sequence). The DNA for the CDR3 is TGCAGTTCGGGACAGCAAGAGACCCAGTACTTC. This translates into CSSGQQETQYF.

The V gene is TRBV9, the J gene TRBJ1-2; 8 nucleotides match TRBD1. The V gene's germline CDR1 is SGDLS and CDR2 YYNGEE. V was clipped by 0 bases and J by 8 bases; unmatched bases: 12. This CDR3 is 16 amino acids long. CDR3 residues: CASSVEDRARREGYTF. The DNA of the CDR3 is TGTGCCAGCAGCGTAGAGGACAGGGCTAGGAGAGAAGGCTACACCTTC.

The V gene is TRBV6-5, the J gene TRBJ1-4; unclear D gene. The V end lost 10 bases, the J end lost 3 bases, and 12 bases lay between the germline ends. Per germline, CDR1 MNHEY and CDR2 SVGAGI. CDR3 length equals 13 residues. Here the CDR3 reads CATYSGSNEKLFF. The DNA for the CDR3 is TGTGCCACCTACAGCGGATCTAATGAAAAACTGTTTTTT.

The chain links TRBV15 to TRBJ1-2, with D possibly matching TRBD1 (6 bases). V was clipped by 0 bases and J by 6 bases, with 14 bases between them. The germline CDR1 and CDR2 sequences are LNHNV and YYDKDF (reference sequence). CDR3 length: 15 amino acids. CDR3: CATSRDLRGAHGYTF. The CDR3 coding sequence is TGTGCCACCAGCAGAGATCTACGGGGGGCCCATGGCTACACCTTC.

The V call is TRBV27, the J call TRBJ1-2, with 8 bases that match TRBD1. V gave up 7 bases and J gave up 0 bases; unmatched junction bases: 7. CDR1 MNHEY and CDR2 SMNVEV come from the germline V gene (reference sequence). The CDR3 has 15 residues. The CDR3 protein is CASTPRTGTNYGYTF. In nucleotides, the CDR3 is TGTGCCAGCACCCCCCGGACAGGGACTAACTATGGCTACACCTTC.

The chain couples TRBV9 to TRBJ2-1; D gene ambiguous. The CDR3 is 13 residues long. Germline V gene lookup returns CDR1 SGDLS and CDR2 YYNGEE. Trimming stripped 0 bases from V and 9 bases from J, with 10 bases between. The CDR3 is CASSVVMDGEQFF. CDR3 coding DNA: TGTGCCAGCAGCGTAGTAATGGATGGTGAGCAGTTCTTC.

V usage is TRBV7-2 and J usage is TRBJ1-4; the D is unclear. V lost 2 bases to trimming and J lost 0 bases, with 7 bases between them. The length of the CDR3 is 15 residues. CDR1 and CDR2 from the germline V gene are SGHTA and FQGNSA. CDR3 amino acids: CASSLMVATNEKLFF. The CDR3 DNA reads TGTGCCAGCAGCTTAATGGTCGCAACTAATGAAAAACTGTTTTTT.

The sample holds a few counts of this clone. This chain joins TRBV6-5 and TRBJ2-5; D gene uncertain. The V and J ends lost 2 bases and 4 bases respectively, with 17 bases between them. The CDR3 spans 16 residues. Germline values: CDR1 MNHEY, CDR2 SVGAGI. DNA of the CDR3: TGTGCCAGCAGTTACGAGGCAGGACCGGCGAGAGAGACCCAGTACTTC. Its protein is CASSYEAGPARETQYF.

CDR3 bases: TGTGCCAGTACCCCCACGAGCAGGGCGAACACTGAAGCTTTCTTT. This sequence encodes CASTPTSRANTEAFF. The rearrangement links TRBV19 to TRBJ1-1; possible D gene TRBD1, 5 bases. V was clipped by 7 bases and J by 1 base, with 16 bases between them. The CDR3 length is 15 residues. Germline lookup yields CDR1 LNHDA and CDR2 SQIVND (reference sequence).

The rearrangement uses TRBV11-3 and TRBJ2-1; D not resolved. The V and J ends lost 5 bases and 6 bases respectively, with 8 bases between them. This CDR3 comprises 12 residues. Per the germline V gene, CDR1 is SGHNT and CDR2 is YENEEA. The CDR3 region is CASSLKGNEQFF. CDR3 DNA: TGTGCCAGCAGCCTAAAAGGCAATGAGCAGTTCTTC.

The chain combines TRBV30 with TRBJ2-5, with D possibly called TRBD1 or TRBD2 (5 bases each). V was clipped by 1 base and J by 5 bases, with 11 bases between them. Germline assignment: CDR1 GTSNPN and CDR2 SVGIG (reference sequence). The CDR3 runs 13 residues. Here the CDR3 DNA reads TGTGCCTGGAGTGCCCTATGGGGGGAGACCCAGTACTTC. Translated: CAWSALWGETQYF.